This entry describes one T cell receptor beta chain. The CDR3 consists of 15 residues. Trimming pared 5 bases from V and 15 bases from J, leaving 26 bases between. Method: immunoSEQ multiplex PCR; TCRdb's copy keeps in-frame clones and lacks some. The table shows 40,000 to 45,000 clones, with 60% to 80% occurring only once. This entry comes from a study of preoperative IRX-2 immunotherapy in early breast cancer. The treatment: preoperative locoregional IRX-2 cytokine immunotherapy. This phase Ib study tested locoregional IRX-2 cytokine immunotherapy given before surgery. The rearrangement uses TRBV6-7 and TRBJ2-1; D uncertain. TRBV6-7 carries the ORF label, with uncertain function. This TCR came from a human donor with breast cancer. Sequencing was performed on tumor tissue, taken after IRX-2 immunotherapy. Here the CDR3 reads CASSEGKGPVGSRFF. The CDR3 DNA follows: TGTGCCAGCAGTGAAGGGAAAGGGCCAGTAGGCAGTCGGTTCTTC.